The 32 T cell receptor beta chains given below trace back to one sample, sequenced in a study of T cell responses to AZD1222 COVID-19 vaccine. Here immunoSEQ multiplex PCR was the method, and the copy in TCRdb shows in-frame clones only, minus some. Here the sample spans around 96,000 clones, 80% to 95% being singletons. The input for sequencing was peripheral blood, taken 28 days after the second AZD1222 dose. These receptor sequences come from an adult who received the AZD1222 COVID-19 vaccine.

The V gene is TRBV2, the J gene TRBJ1-4; unclear D gene. The germline CDR1 and CDR2 sequences are SNHLY and FYNNEI. Deletions cut 5 bases from V and 8 bases from J, with 9 bases between. This CDR3 has 12 residues. The chain's CDR3 is CASSTRAEKLFF. The CDR3, as DNA: TGTGCCAGCAGTACGAGGGCGGAAAAACTGTTTTTT.

CDR3 in amino acids: CASSEQGGNTEAFF. DNA for the CDR3: TGTGCCAGCAGCGAACAGGGAGGGAACACTGAAGCTTTCTTT. The gene calls are TRBV7-3 and TRBJ1-1; possibly TRBD1 for D (6 bases). The CDR3 has 14 amino acids. Germline V gives CDR1 SGHTA, CDR2 FQGTGA. The V gene lost 5 bases and the J gene lost 1 base, with 11 bases spanning the gap. Based on the CDR3 plus reference TRBV7-3 and TRBJ1-1, the full variable domain is GAGVSQTPSNKVTEKGKYVELRCDPISGHTALYWYRQSLGQGPEFLIYFQGTGAADDSGLPNDRFFAVRPEGSVSTLKIQRTERGDSAVYLCASSEQGGNTEAFFGQGTRLTVV.

As DNA, the CDR3 is TGTGCCAGCAGCCCCGAGGGACAGGGTTATGGAAACACCATATATTTT. Its protein product is CASSPEGQGYGNTIYF. V gene TRBV4-2 combines with J gene TRBJ1-3, with 9 bases matching TRBD1. Germline-derived CDR1 and CDR2 are LGHNA and YNFKEQ. V trimming: 4 bases; J trimming: 3 bases; junction bases outside the gene matches: 7. This CDR3 spans 16 amino acids.

The chain couples TRBV2 to TRBJ2-7, with 8 bases matching TRBD1. J lost 1 base, V lost 6 bases, and 2 bases had no gene match. The CDR3 is 13 residues long. The germline V gene encodes CDR1 SNHLY and CDR2 FYNNEI. In nucleotides, the CDR3 is TGTGCCAGCAGGCGGGACAGGTCCTACGAGCAGTACTTC. Residues: CASRRDRSYEQYF.

The J gene is TRBJ1-1, the V gene TRBV29-1; 9 bases match TRBD1. V shed 4 bases, J shed 5 bases, and the junction held 11 bases outside the gene matches. This CDR3 has 15 amino acids. The germline gives CDR1 SQVTM, CDR2 ANQGSEA. The CDR3 reads CSVGHRGRMGTEAFF. The CDR3 nucleotides are TGCAGCGTTGGTCACAGGGGGCGAATGGGGACTGAAGCTTTCTTT.

The rearrangement joins TRBV19 to TRBJ2-3; D ambiguous. The V end was cut by 7 bases, the J end by 2 bases, with 16 bases between. This CDR3 comprises 15 residues. The germline CDR1 and CDR2 sequences are LNHDA and SQIVND (reference sequence). The CDR3 protein is CASTPRAGPTDTQYF. CDR3 DNA: TGTGCCAGTACCCCCCGGGCTGGCCCCACAGATACGCAGTATTTT.

This chain uses TRBV18 with TRBJ1-3, with TRBD1 as a possible D gene (6 bases). The CDR3 loop spans 15 amino acids. V was cut by 2 bases and J by 4 bases, with 12 bases left in between. In germline, CDR1 is KGHSH, CDR2 LQKENI. This chain's CDR3 is CASSPGTIIGNTIYF. CDR3 in DNA: TGTGCCAGCTCACCAGGGACAATTATCGGAAACACCATATATTTT. The variable domain in full, with the rest retrieved from reference TRBV18 and TRBJ1-3, is NAGVMQNPRHLVRRRGQEARLRCSPMKGHSHVYWYRQLPEEGLKFMVYLQKENIIDESGMPKERFSAEFPKEGPSILRIQQVVRGDSAAYFCASSPGTIIGNTIYFGEGSWLTVV.

The chain couples TRBV7-2 to TRBJ1-5, with D tentatively TRBD1 (6 bases). Germline loops: CDR1 SGHTA, CDR2 FQGNSA. Trimming cost V 0 bases and J 5 bases, with 11 bases left between them. CDR3 length equals 15 residues. The CDR3 loop is CASSLAPGQYQPQHF. The CDR3 DNA reads TGTGCCAGCAGCTTAGCGCCCGGACAGTATCAGCCCCAGCATTTT.

The J gene is TRBJ1-3, the V gene TRBV10-3; D possibly corresponds to TRBD1 (5 bases). The CDR3 is 14 residues long. With 2 bases removed from V and 1 base from J, the gap between germline ends came to 6 bases. Germline values: CDR1 ENHRY, CDR2 SYGVKD. The DNA of the CDR3 is TGTGCCATCAGTGAGGGGGGGTCTGGAAACACCATATATTTT. Its protein product is CAISEGGSGNTIYF.

The rearrangement links TRBV5-1 to TRBJ1-1; 11 bases agree with TRBD1. V lost 4 bases, J lost 5 bases, and 4 bases stayed unmatched. This CDR3 has 14 residues. CDR1 and CDR2 from the germline V gene are SGHRS and YFSETQ. The CDR3 here is CASSPGTGGTEAFF. The CDR3 DNA follows: TGCGCCAGCAGCCCCGGGACAGGGGGGACTGAAGCTTTCTTT.

This rearrangement joins TRBV19 to TRBJ1-1; 9 bases map to TRBD1. The CDR3 is 14 amino acids. V shed 1 base, J shed 4 bases, and the junction held 1 base outside the gene matches. Per the germline V gene, CDR1 is LNHDA and CDR2 is SQIVND (reference sequence). The CDR3 coding sequence is TGTGCCAGTAGTATAGTGACAGGGGGCACTGAAGCTTTCTTT. Translating gives CASSIVTGGTEAFF.

The CDR3 sequence is CASSSWTVSGNTIYF. DNA of the CDR3: TGTGCCAGCAGCTCATGGACAGTCTCTGGAAACACCATATATTTT. V is TRBV3-1 (or the pseudogene TRBV3-2) and J is TRBJ1-3, with D tentatively TRBD1 (6 bases). V gave up 5 bases and J gave up 0 bases, with 11 bases separating them. The CDR3 totals 15 residues. CDR1 and CDR2 (germline): LGHDT, YNNKEL (reference sequence).

V is TRBV6-4 and J is TRBJ2-2, with 13 bases matching TRBD2. J was trimmed by 9 bases and V by 11 bases; bases with no gene match: 15. Germline lookup yields CDR1 MRHNA and CDR2 SNTAGT. The CDR3 runs 16 residues. CDR3: CAGRPEGLAGDRELFF. The DNA of the CDR3 is TGTGCCGGTCGTCCCGAAGGACTAGCGGGGGACAGGGAGCTGTTTTTT.

This chain links TRBV6-1 with TRBJ2-7; the match to TRBD2 covers 7 bases. Unmatched junction bases numbered 7, after V lost 5 bases and J lost 0 bases. CDR1 is MNHNS, CDR2 SASEGT, per germline. This CDR3 is 15 amino acids long. In DNA form, the CDR3 reads TGTGCCAGCAGTTCACTAGCGCAGATCTCCTACGAGCAGTACTTC. It translates to CASSSLAQISYEQYF.

The CDR3 nucleotides are TGTGCCAGCAGGAGGGATTCTAACTATGGCTACACCTTC. Translated, it gives CASRRDSNYGYTF. The chain has TRBV27 and TRBJ1-2; D not certain. Germline V CDR1 and CDR2: MNHEY, SMNVEV (reference sequence). V lost 6 bases and J lost 0, with 8 bases in between. The length of the CDR3 is 13 residues.

The chain uses TRBV5-1 and TRBJ1-6, with no clear D. Germline CDR1 and CDR2: SGHRS and YFSETQ. This CDR3 comprises 16 residues. Trimming left V 1 base short and J 5 bases short, with 13 bases between. CDR3 coding DNA: TGCGCCAGCAGCTTGAAACGGCCTGACAATAATTCACCCCTCCACTTT. Translating it yields CASSLKRPDNNSPLHF.

The CDR3 here is CSARTAFGYTF. The CDR3 DNA is TGCAGTGCCAGGACAGCCTTCGGCTACACCTTC. The chain employs TRBV20-1 and TRBJ1-2; TRBD1 is a possible D gene (6 bases). Germline V gene lookup returns CDR1 DFQATT and CDR2 SNEGSKA (reference sequence). The CDR3 extends over 11 amino acids. V dropped 6 bases and J dropped 8 bases, with 13 bases sitting between them.

The J gene is TRBJ2-1, the V gene TRBV10-3; 13 positions agree with TRBD2. CDR3 length: 16 residues. The V gene's germline CDR1 is ENHRY and CDR2 SYGVKD. V dropped 6 bases and J dropped 10; count of bases not matched to a gene: 12. The CDR3 protein is CAIRDALAGGPREQFF. DNA for the CDR3: TGTGCCATCAGGGACGCACTAGCGGGGGGGCCTCGGGAGCAGTTCTTC.

The rearrangement uses TRBV6-1 and TRBJ1-6; possible D gene TRBD1, 5 bases. The germline gives CDR1 MNHNS, CDR2 SASEGT. The CDR3 extends over 15 amino acids. V was pared by 2 bases and J by 7 bases, with 12 bases between. The CDR3 nucleotides read TGTGCCAGCAGTGAATACGGGGCGGAGAATTCACCCCTCCACTTT. It encodes CASSEYGAENSPLHF.

The DNA for the CDR3 is TGTGCCAGAGCACGGGGGGACGGGAACACCGGGGAGCTGTTTTTT. It translates to CARARGDGNTGELFF. The chain links TRBV2 to TRBJ2-2; 7 bases align to TRBD2. Germline V gene lookup returns CDR1 SNHLY and CDR2 FYNNEI. CDR3 size: 15 residues. The V segment lost 9 bases and the J segment 1 base; nucleotides outside the gene matches: 8.

The chain recombines TRBV21-1 with TRBJ1-2. TRBV21-1 is deemed a pseudogene. The CDR3 is made up of 12 amino acids. For the CDR3, the DNA is TGTGCCAGCTGCGGGGCATACTATGGCTACACCTTC. Its translation: CASCGAYYGYTF.

The rearrangement links TRBV7-3 to TRBJ2-2; possibly TRBD1 for D (6 bases). The CDR3 has 15 residues. Trimming took 6 bases from V and 3 from J, leaving 14 bases between them. From germline, CDR1 is SGHTA and CDR2 FQGTGA. In DNA, the CDR3 is TGTGCCAGCAGGCGGCAGGGACACGACACCGGGGAGCTGTTTTTT. This translates into CASRRQGHDTGELFF.

The chain links TRBV18 to TRBJ2-1; perhaps TRBD2 as D (5 bases). The CDR3 runs to 13 residues. Germline CDR1 is KGHSH and CDR2 is LQKENI. V was trimmed by 6 bases and J by 4 bases, leaving 10 bases between them. This chain's CDR3 is CASSAGDYNEQFF. CDR3 nucleotides: TGTGCCAGCTCTGCCGGGGATTACAATGAGCAGTTCTTC. The full variable domain, in which reference TRBV18 and TRBJ2-1 provide the parts outside the CDR3, is NAGVMQNPRHLVRRRGQEARLRCSPMKGHSHVYWYRQLPEEGLKFMVYLQKENIIDESGMPKERFSAEFPKEGPSILRIQQVVRGDSAAYFCASSAGDYNEQFFGPGTRLTVL.

V gene TRBV7-9 combines with J gene TRBJ2-1; 12 bases are a match to TRBD2. CDR1 and CDR2 from the germline V gene are SEHNR and FQNEAQ (reference sequence). V dropped 5 bases and J dropped 0; count of bases not matched to a gene: 8. The CDR3 is made up of 18 amino acids. The CDR3 loop reads CASSQLAGGHFSYNEQFF. Written as DNA, the CDR3 is TGTGCCAGCAGCCAACTAGCGGGAGGACACTTCTCCTACAATGAGCAGTTCTTC.

J is TRBJ1-4 and V is TRBV4-1; TRBD1 aligns across 10 bases. The germline V gene has CDR1 MGHRA and CDR2 YSYEKL. The CDR3 sequence is 17 residues long. V was clipped by 5 bases and J by 5 bases; unmatched bases: 11. CDR3 residues: CASSAWDRGLINEKLFF. As DNA, the CDR3 is TGCGCCAGCAGCGCATGGGACAGGGGCCTAATCAATGAAAAACTGTTTTTT.

The rearrangement joins TRBV19 to TRBJ1-3; 9 bases are a match to TRBD1. The ends lost 5 bases at V and 5 bases at J; junction bases unmatched: 10. This CDR3 spans 16 amino acids. Germline values: CDR1 LNHDA, CDR2 SQIVND (reference sequence). The chain's CDR3 is CASSRPPGTGRNTIYF. The CDR3 nucleotides are TGTGCCAGTAGTCGACCACCGGGGACAGGGAGAAACACCATATATTTT.

This clone showed up just a few times. The J gene is TRBJ2-3, the V gene TRBV19; the D gene is possibly TRBD2 (5 bases). From germline, CDR1 is LNHDA and CDR2 SQIVND (reference sequence). V gave up 9 bases and J gave up 2 bases, with 18 bases separating them. The CDR3 totals 15 residues. The CDR3 nucleotides read TGTGCCAGCACTAAGACGGGGTCGTACACAGATACGCAGTATTTT. It codes for CASTKTGSYTDTQYF. Looking up the rest from reference TRBV19 and TRBJ2-3 gives the full variable domain: DGGITQSPKYLFRKEGQNVTLSCEQNLNHDAMYWYRQDPGQGLRLIYYSQIVNDFQKGDIAEGYSVSREKKESFPLTVTSAQKNPTAFYLCASTKTGSYTDTQYFGPGTRLTVL.

J is TRBJ1-2 and V is TRBV18; 7 bases map to TRBD1. The CDR3 is 17 residues long. V was pared by 4 bases and J by 1 base, with 12 bases of the junction left unmatched. The V gene's germline CDR1 is KGHSH and CDR2 LQKENI. The CDR3 loop reads CASSQTYTGDRNYGYTF. DNA of the CDR3: TGTGCCAGCTCACAAACTTACACAGGGGATCGTAACTATGGCTACACCTTC.

This sequence joins TRBV5-1 and TRBJ1-4, with no clear D. The germline V and J ends were trimmed by 4 bases and 8 bases, with 15 bases remaining between them. Germline V gives CDR1 SGHRS, CDR2 YFSETQ. CDR3 length: 14 amino acids. The CDR3 DNA reads as TGCGCCAGCAGCCAGAGGACCCGGGAGGAAAAACTGTTTTTT. This sequence encodes CASSQRTREEKLFF. The full variable domain, its missing parts supplied by reference TRBV5-1 and TRBJ1-4, is KAGVTQTPRYLIKTRGQQVTLSCSPISGHRSVSWYQQTPGQGLQFLFEYFSETQRNKGNFPGRFSGRQFSNSRSEMNVSTLELGDSALYLCASSQRTREEKLFFGSGTQLSVL.

The chain recombines TRBV7-9 with TRBJ2-1; 13 bases map to TRBD2. There are 17 residues in the CDR3. Germline-derived CDR1 and CDR2 are SEHNR and FQNEAQ (reference sequence). Unmatched junction bases numbered 2, after V lost 1 base and J lost 2 bases. Here the CDR3 reads CASSLEGLAGAYNEQFF. The CDR3 DNA follows: TGTGCCAGCAGCTTAGAAGGACTAGCGGGGGCCTACAATGAGCAGTTCTTC. The whole variable domain, remainder taken from reference TRBV7-9 and TRBJ2-1, is DTGVSQNPRHKITKRGQNVTFRCDPISEHNRLYWYRQTLGQGPEFLTYFQNEAQLEKSRLLSDRFSAERPKGSFSTLEIQRTEQGDSAMYLCASSLEGLAGAYNEQFFGPGTRLTVL.

This chain connects TRBV30 to TRBJ2-4; D may be TRBD2 (5 bases). This CDR3 comprises 16 residues. V lost 4 bases and J 0 bases, leaving 16 bases between the germline ends. CDR1 is GTSNPN and CDR2 is SVGIG in the germline V gene (reference sequence). CDR3 nucleotide sequence: TGTGCCTGGACTCAACTCCGGGATCTAGCCAAAAACATTCAGTACTTC. This sequence encodes CAWTQLRDLAKNIQYF.

The chain employs TRBV30 and TRBJ1-5; 7 bases align to TRBD1. The ends lost 2 bases at V and 4 bases at J; junction bases unmatched: 5. This CDR3 is built from 14 residues. CDR1 and CDR2 (germline): GTSNPN, SVGIG (reference sequence). The DNA for the CDR3 is TGTGCCTGGAGTATGGACAGGCCAAATCAGCCCCAGCATTTT. Its translation: CAWSMDRPNQPQHF.